These 27 T cell receptor beta chains were sequenced from one sample in a study of beta chain features in type 1 diabetes. The entirety of the isolated RNA underwent reverse transcription, so expressed TCRB transcripts were sequenced. Generated by immunoSEQ multiplex PCR, the TCRdb table keeps only in-frame clones and is missing some. The table records about 280,000 clones, about 15% of them present only once. Points from the study as a whole: TCRB CDR3s from Type 1 diabetes patients were moderately but significantly shorter in all four CD4+ subsets.

These receptors are not linked to any known antigen. Sequencing was carried out using naive CD4+ T cells from blood. The receptors come from a man aged 18 to 29 with type 1 diabetes.

The chain carries TRBV15 and TRBJ2-5; tentatively, D is TRBD2 (5 bases). V dropped 0 bases and J dropped 5 bases, with 7 bases sitting between them. The CDR3 covers 13 residues. Germline V lookup: CDR1 LNHNV, CDR2 YYDKDF (reference sequence). The CDR3 loop is CATSRERRETQYF. CDR3 DNA sequence: TGTGCCACCAGCAGAGAACGGAGGGAGACCCAGTACTTC.

V and J are TRBV6-5 and TRBJ2-7; D possibly corresponds to TRBD1 (5 bases). Between the trimmed V and J ends, which lost 6 bases and 4 bases, there was a span of 13 bases. The CDR3 loop spans 13 amino acids. CDR1 and CDR2 (germline): MNHEY, SVGAGI. The CDR3, as DNA: TGTGCCAGCAGCCCCGACAGCCCGTACGAGCAGTACTTC. Residues: CASSPDSPYEQYF.

There are a few counts of this clone. The chain joins TRBV30 to TRBJ2-7, with TRBD2 identical over 11 bases. With V trimmed by 3 bases and J by 2 bases, 3 bases remained unmatched. This CDR3 region has 14 residues. The germline gives CDR1 GTSNPN, CDR2 SVGIG (reference sequence). CDR3 sequence: CAWSTSGGPYEQYF. In nucleotides, the CDR3 is TGTGCCTGGAGCACTAGCGGGGGCCCCTACGAGCAGTACTTC.

This clone was seen only a few times. This chain links TRBV7-2 with TRBJ2-7; D may be TRBD2 (5 bases). V lost 6 bases and J lost 5, with 14 bases in between. The V gene's germline CDR1 is SGHTA and CDR2 FQGNSA. The CDR3 spans 13 residues. CDR3: CASRGWAEDEQYF. The CDR3 nucleotides read TGTGCCAGCAGGGGATGGGCGGAGGACGAGCAGTACTTC. Full variable domain (missing parts from reference TRBV7-2 and TRBJ2-7): GAGVSQSPSNKVTEKGKDVELRCDPISGHTALYWYRQSLGQGLEFLIYFQGNSAPDKSGLPSDRFSAERTGGSVSTLTIQRTQQEDSAVYLCASRGWAEDEQYFGPGTRLTVT.

The rearrangement links TRBV4-3 to TRBJ1-5, with 7 bases aligning to TRBD1. The V gene's germline CDR1 is LGHNA and CDR2 YSLEER. The CDR3 contains 15 residues. V trimming: 4 bases; J trimming: 4 bases; junction bases outside the gene matches: 7. The CDR3 spells CASSLGTTGNQPQHF. In nucleotides, the CDR3 is TGCGCCAGCAGCCTTGGAACGACAGGGAATCAGCCCCAGCATTTT.

The CDR3 spells CASSVNGGLIVETQYF. The CDR3 coding sequence is TGCGCCAGCAGTGTTAACGGGGGACTTATTGTAGAGACCCAGTACTTC. The genes are TRBV10-2 and TRBJ2-5, with D possibly matching TRBD2 (6 bases). The CDR3 contains 16 residues. CDR1 is WSHSY, CDR2 SAAADI, per germline. Trimming took off 4 bases at V and 4 bases at J, with 19 bases between the two ends.

This clone was picked up a small number of times. The chain couples TRBV10-3 to TRBJ1-2; D might be TRBD1 (5 bases). The germline V and J ends were trimmed by 2 bases and 0 bases, with 7 bases remaining between them. The CDR3 sequence is 14 residues long. Per germline, CDR1 ENHRY and CDR2 SYGVKD. CDR3 sequence (DNA): TGTGCCATCAGTGAGGCAGGGACTAACTATGGCTACACCTTC. This translates into CAISEAGTNYGYTF.

This clone was seen a handful of times. CDR3 loop: CASSRRQDTGELFF. In nucleotides, the CDR3 is TGTGCCAGTAGTAGGAGACAGGACACCGGGGAGCTGTTTTTT. V gene TRBV19 combines with J gene TRBJ2-2, with D tentatively TRBD1 (6 bases). CDR1 is LNHDA and CDR2 is SQIVND in the germline V gene (reference sequence). This CDR3 contains 14 residues. V was shortened by 4 bases and J by 3 bases, with 9 bases between the two germline ends.

This clone appeared a few times. V is TRBV11-2 and J is TRBJ2-7, with 10 bases aligning to TRBD1. Losses at the gene ends were 4 bases for V and 0 bases for J; bases not matched to a gene: 3. CDR3 length equals 15 residues. CDR1 and CDR2 from the germline V gene are SGHAT and FQNNGV. CDR3 protein: CASSSRQGASYEQYF. CDR3 DNA: TGTGCCAGCAGCTCCCGACAGGGGGCCTCCTACGAGCAGTACTTC.

V and J are TRBV5-4 and TRBJ2-1; 12 bases fit TRBD2. The V and J ends lost 3 bases and 5 bases, in that order; junction bases with no gene match: 3. The germline CDR1 and CDR2 sequences are SGHNT and YYREEE (reference sequence). There are 15 residues in the CDR3. CDR3 loop: CASSSGLAGNNEQFF. DNA of the CDR3: TGTGCCAGCAGCTCGGGACTAGCGGGCAACAATGAGCAGTTCTTC.

The gene calls are TRBV18 and TRBJ2-5; 11 nucleotides match TRBD2. With 3 bases clipped from V and 7 bases from J, the junction kept 10 bases outside the gene matches. The CDR3 runs to 16 residues. Germline V CDR1 and CDR2: KGHSH, LQKENI. As DNA, the CDR3 is TGTGCCAGCTCACCGGGGACTAGCGGTGGCGCAGGGACCCAGTACTTC. It specifies CASSPGTSGGAGTQYF.

This clone has more than one count but fewer than ten. The chain uses TRBV5-4 and TRBJ2-5; D is perhaps TRBD1 (6 bases). This CDR3 has 16 residues. Deletions cut 6 bases from V and 5 bases from J, with 23 bases between. The V gene's germline CDR1 is SGHNT and CDR2 YYREEE (reference sequence). The CDR3 DNA follows: TGTGCCAGCAACCCGGGTCTCGTAGGAACAGGGGAGACCCAGTACTTC. The encoded protein is CASNPGLVGTGETQYF.

The genes are TRBV5-1 and TRBJ2-7; 11 bases are a match to TRBD2. CDR3 length: 18 residues. Germline trimming cut 0 bases from V and 3 bases from J; bases unmatched to any gene: 11. CDR1 is SGHRS, CDR2 YFSETQ, per germline. CDR3 residues: CASSLVGSSGTSGYEQYF. The DNA of the CDR3 is TGCGCCAGCAGCTTGGTCGGCAGCTCCGGGACTAGCGGCTACGAGCAGTACTTC.

This sequence joins TRBV5-1 and TRBJ2-1, with D tentatively TRBD2 (5 bases). Germline CDR1 is SGHRS and CDR2 is YFSETQ. The CDR3 is 14 amino acids. The germline V and J ends were trimmed by 6 bases and 0 bases, with 10 bases remaining between them. The CDR3 DNA reads TGCGCCAGCATGGCGGGCAACTCCTACAATGAGCAGTTCTTC. Protein: CASMAGNSYNEQFF.

This rearrangement joins TRBV19 to TRBJ2-7, with no clear D. Germline lookup yields CDR1 LNHDA and CDR2 SQIVND (reference sequence). V shed 4 bases and J shed 6 bases, with 16 bases lying between them. This CDR3 has 14 amino acids. CDR3 sequence: CASSRATSLGEQYF. The CDR3 DNA reads TGTGCCAGTAGTAGGGCCACATCTCTGGGCGAGCAGTACTTC.

CDR3 nucleotide sequence: TGCGCCAGCAGCCAAGATTACTTAACGAACACTGAAGCTTTCTTT. As protein: CASSQDYLTNTEAFF. The chain is built from TRBV4-1 and TRBJ1-1; no clear D gene. Trimming took 0 bases from V and 1 from J, leaving 9 bases between them. CDR3 length equals 15 residues. CDR1 MGHRA and CDR2 YSYEKL come from the germline V gene.

This clone showed up just a few times. The chain links TRBV2 to TRBJ2-5; perhaps TRBD2 as D (7 bases). This CDR3 region has 13 residues. Germline V gene data show CDR1 as SNHLY and CDR2 as FYNNEI. V was cut by 8 bases and J by 4 bases, with 14 bases left in between. CDR3 in DNA: TGTGCCAGCTGTCGGGGGGCCGGAGAGACCCAGTACTTC. Encoded protein: CASCRGAGETQYF.

The chain has TRBV18 and TRBJ2-3, with D perhaps matching TRBD1 (5 bases). V shed 2 bases and J shed 4 bases, with 7 bases lying between them. The germline V gene encodes CDR1 KGHSH and CDR2 LQKENI. The CDR3 has 13 amino acids. Here the CDR3 DNA reads TGTGCCAGCTCACCAGGGGCCCCAGATACGCAGTATTTT. As protein: CASSPGAPDTQYF.

The chain has TRBV7-9 and TRBJ2-3; D remains ambiguous. The CDR3 sequence is 13 residues long. Trimming took off 3 bases at V and 5 bases at J, with 9 bases between the two ends. Germline CDR1 SEHNR, CDR2 FQNEAQ (reference sequence). The DNA for the CDR3 is TGTGCCAGCAGCTTCGGTCATGAAGATACGCAGTATTTT. Translation: CASSFGHEDTQYF.

This clone was counted between two and nine times. This chain uses TRBV13 with TRBJ2-5, with D unclear. The J call may be faulty, since TRBJ2-7 better matches the DNA end. The CDR3 totals 12 residues. Looked up from germline, CDR1 is PRHDT and CDR2 is FYEKMQ (reference sequence). The CDR3 region has the DNA TGTGCCAGCAGCTTACGCTCCTACGAGCAGTACTTC. Protein product: CASSLRSYEQYF.

In this sample, this clone turned up a few times. This chain joins TRBV15 and TRBJ2-6; unclear D gene. The CDR3 covers 17 residues. Germline CDR1 reads LNHNV; CDR2 reads YYDKDF (reference sequence). Trimming shortened V by 3 bases and J by 0 bases, and 12 bases separated the two germline ends. The DNA of the CDR3 is TGTGCCACCAGCAGGCCTTCAGGATTCTCTGGGGCCAACGTCCTGACTTTC. It yields the protein CATSRPSGFSGANVLTF. Supplemented by reference TRBV15 and TRBJ2-6, the full variable domain reads DAMVIQNPRYQVTQFGKPVTLSCSQTLNHNVMYWYQQKSSQAPKLLFHYYDKDFNNEADTPDNFQSRRPNTSFCFLDIRSPGLGDTAMYLCATSRPSGFSGANVLTFGAGSRLTVL.

The J gene is TRBJ2-2, the V gene TRBV27; D is perhaps TRBD1 (5 bases). From germline, CDR1 is MNHEY and CDR2 SMNVEV (reference sequence). Deletions cut 6 bases from V and 4 bases from J, with 18 bases between. CDR3 length: 16 amino acids. The CDR3 spells CASSQTTGPLTGELFF. The CDR3 coding sequence is TGTGCCAGCAGCCAGACAACAGGTCCTCTCACCGGGGAGCTGTTTTTT.

CDR3 protein: CATSIRRNYEQYF. The DNA for the CDR3 is TGTGCCACCAGCATACGCAGAAACTACGAGCAGTACTTC. The chain recombines TRBV15 with TRBJ2-7; D not certain. V lost 4 bases, J lost 3 bases, and 10 bases lay in between. This CDR3 has 13 amino acids. Germline V lookup: CDR1 LNHNV, CDR2 YYDKDF (reference sequence).

The rearrangement joins TRBV5-4 to TRBJ1-6; 7 bases match TRBD1. Germline CDR1 is SGHNT and CDR2 is YYREEE (reference sequence). The V and J ends lost 4 bases and 10 bases, in that order; junction bases with no gene match: 14. The CDR3 sequence is 16 residues long. The CDR3 sequence is CASSPNPTGPTSPLHF. CDR3 DNA: TGTGCCAGCAGCCCCAATCCGACAGGGCCGACCTCACCCCTCCACTTT. The variable domain in full, with the rest retrieved from reference TRBV5-4 and TRBJ1-6, is ETGVTQSPTHLIKTRGQQVTLRCSSQSGHNTVSWYQQALGQGPQFIFQYYREEENGRGNFPPRFSGLQFPNYSSELNVNALELDDSALYLCASSPNPTGPTSPLHFGNGTRLTVT.

This clone has just a few counts. The DNA for the CDR3 is TGTGCCAGCAGAAAACAGGGATTCACAGATACGCAGTATTTT. Encoded protein: CASRKQGFTDTQYF. The V and J genes are TRBV28 and TRBJ2-3, with a tentative D call TRBD1 (6 bases). The CDR3 is 14 residues long. Trimming left V 6 bases short and J 2 bases short, with 12 bases between. Per the germline V gene, CDR1 is MDHEN and CDR2 is SYDVKM.

J is TRBJ2-7 and V is TRBV7-8, with 7 bases fitting TRBD2. Losses at the gene ends were 2 bases for V and 0 bases for J; bases not matched to a gene: 7. CDR1 is SGHVS and CDR2 is FQNEAQ in the germline V gene. This CDR3 contains 16 residues. For the CDR3, the DNA is TGTGCCAGCAGCTTACGGCCCCGCGGGGGCTCCTACGAGCAGTACTTC. Translating it yields CASSLRPRGGSYEQYF.

Points on this clone: Other DNA sequences in the sample encode the same CDR3. The chain employs TRBV20-1 and TRBJ2-1; D possibly corresponds to TRBD1 (5 bases). Trimming took off 3 bases at V and 6 bases at J, with 6 bases between the two ends. The CDR3 length is 11 residues. Looked up from germline, CDR1 is DFQATT and CDR2 is SNEGSKA (reference sequence). DNA of the CDR3: TGCAGTGCTAGTAGGGGCAATGAGCAGTTCTTC. Translated, it gives CSASRGNEQFF.